The clone carrying this T cell receptor beta chain was seen only a few times. This sample was taken from a study of CD8 T cells in Susac syndrome. Sequencing targeted TCR beta in T cells from blood (CD8+ and CD4+). The multiple sclerosis control cohort comprised treatment-naive individuals presenting with stable or active relapsing-remitting disease. TEMRA cells were enriched by FACS, and CD4+ and CD8+ T cells were negatively isolated. RNA totalling about 0.45 to 1 ug underwent reverse transcription with random hexamers. Amplification of TCR beta CDR3 spanned 54 Vbeta and 13 Jbeta via immunoSEQ multiplex PCR. TCRdb re-derived calls from the immunoSEQ multiplex PCR reads in MiXCR, one entry per CDR3 protein. The sample holds about 280,000 distinct CDR3 sequences, around 84% seen once. The sample taken for sequencing was CD8+ T cells from PBMCs. This clonotype originated in a human donor with multiple sclerosis.

The CDR3 DNA follows: TGTGCCAGCAGTTTGGACAGGGAGAGGGCCTACGAGCAGTACTTC. Translating gives CASSLDRERAYEQYF. V is TRBV6-5 and J is TRBJ2-7, with 8 bases aligning to TRBD1. The germline gives CDR1 MNHEY, CDR2 SVGAGI. The CDR3 consists of 15 residues. The trim removed 4 bases at V and 2 bases at J, leaving 7 bases unmatched.